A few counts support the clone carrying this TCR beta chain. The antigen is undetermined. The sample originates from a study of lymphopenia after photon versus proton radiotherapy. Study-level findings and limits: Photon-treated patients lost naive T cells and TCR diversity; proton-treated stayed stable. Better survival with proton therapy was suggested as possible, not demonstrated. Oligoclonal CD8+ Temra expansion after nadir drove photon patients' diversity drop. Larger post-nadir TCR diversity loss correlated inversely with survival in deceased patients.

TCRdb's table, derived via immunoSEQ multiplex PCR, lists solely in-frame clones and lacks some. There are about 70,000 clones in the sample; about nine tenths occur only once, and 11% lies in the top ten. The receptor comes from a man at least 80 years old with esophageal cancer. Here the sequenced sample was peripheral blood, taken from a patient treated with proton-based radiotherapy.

CDR3 sequence: CASSRQALHGAGTGELFF. In DNA form, the CDR3 reads TGTGCCAGTAGTCGACAGGCCCTACACGGGGCGGGCACCGGGGAGCTGTTTTTT. J is TRBJ2-2 and V is TRBV19; the D gene is possibly TRBD1 (6 bases). There are 18 residues in the CDR3. Germline V gives CDR1 LNHDA, CDR2 SQIVND (reference sequence). The V gene lost 5 bases and the J gene lost 4 bases, with 23 bases spanning the gap.